These 18 T cell receptor beta chains came from one sample sequenced in a study of vaccination effects on CD4 cells after COVID-19. The table came from immunoSEQ multiplex PCR; TCRdb's copy has only in-frame clones and leaves some out. The repertoire holds tens of thousands of clones, approximately 70% seen once, with about a sixth in the top ten. Antigens of these TCRs are unknown. Expansion of antigen-specific CD4+ T cells with viral peptide pools was carried out by the ViraFEST assay before sequencing. At the end of roughly 9 days of culture, CD4+ T cells were isolated. The sequencing used CD4+ T cells from PBMCs cultured with HCoV-229E spike peptides, collected before COVID-19 vaccination. The receptors were gathered from a human donor who received a COVID-19 vaccine.

This clone is medium-sized by share. The J gene is TRBJ1-5, the V gene TRBV6-5; no firm D call. Deletions cut 7 bases from V and 9 bases from J, with 16 bases between. The CDR3 extends over 13 amino acids. CDR1 and CDR2 from the germline V gene are MNHEY and SVGAGI. This chain's CDR3 is CASTIRSPAPQHF. The CDR3 DNA is TGTGCCAGCACCATACGGTCCCCCGCGCCCCAGCATTTT.

The chain links TRBV23-1 to TRBJ2-7; 7 positions agree with TRBD1. TRBV23-1 is assigned to the ORF class and has an uncertain function. CDR3 length: 15 amino acids. V lost 0 bases to trimming and J lost 3 bases; unmatched junction nucleotides: 5. CDR3 region: CASSQSDRSLYEQYF. In DNA, the CDR3 is TGCGCCAGCAGTCAATCGGACAGGAGTCTCTACGAGCAGTACTTC.

This clone has just a few counts. The chain carries TRBV27 and TRBJ2-7, with 9 bases identical to TRBD1. Per the germline V gene, CDR1 is MNHEY and CDR2 is SMNVEV (reference sequence). Unmatched junction bases numbered 11, after V lost 2 bases and J lost 0 bases. The CDR3 is made up of 18 amino acids. The DNA for the CDR3 is TGTGCCAGCAGTTTACAAGGTGCCGGGACAGGGAGCTCCTACGAGCAGTACTTC. Translated: CASSLQGAGTGSSYEQYF.

This sequence joins TRBV11-2 and TRBJ2-3, with D tentatively TRBD1 (5 bases). The V and J ends lost 0 bases and 2 bases respectively, with 18 bases between them. Per germline, CDR1 SGHAT and CDR2 FQNNGV. CDR3 size: 18 residues. CDR3 amino acids: CASSLELKGKVPTDTQYF. CDR3 bases: TGTGCCAGCAGCTTAGAGTTGAAGGGGAAAGTTCCCACAGATACGCAGTATTTT.

This clone was seen only a few times. The rearrangement links TRBV18 to TRBJ1-5; D gene unclear. This CDR3 region has 14 residues. With 2 bases removed from V and 5 bases from J, the gap between germline ends came to 10 bases. Germline CDR1 and CDR2: KGHSH and LQKENI. CDR3 sequence reads: CASSPTGWDQPQHF. The DNA of the CDR3 is TGTGCCAGCTCACCAACGGGGTGGGATCAGCCCCAGCATTTT.

Only a few counts were recorded for this clone. The chain uses TRBV5-6 and TRBJ2-6; D call uncertain. Trimming removed 4 bases at V and 3 bases at J, with 8 bases between. This CDR3 comprises 14 residues. Germline loops: CDR1 SGHDT, CDR2 YYEEEE. CDR3 in DNA: TGTGCCAGCAGCCCCCCCCATGGGGCCAACGTCCTGACTTTC. Residues: CASSPPHGANVLTF.

The chain joins TRBV4-1 to TRBJ1-5, with a weak D call TRBD1 (6 bases). This CDR3 contains 13 residues. CDR1 is MGHRA, CDR2 YSYEKL, per germline. Trimming pared 1 base from V and 5 bases from J, leaving 6 bases between. DNA for the CDR3: TGCGCCAGCAGCCAAGCAGGGGATCAGCCCCAGCATTTT. It codes for CASSQAGDQPQHF.

The rearrangement links TRBV12-3 or TRBV12-4 to TRBJ2-7; no clear D. This CDR3 has 12 residues. V lost 2 bases and J 3 bases, leaving 5 bases between the germline ends. CDR3 protein: CASSLSFYEQYF. CDR3 DNA: TGTGCCAGCAGTTTATCGTTCTACGAGCAGTACTTC.

The chain employs TRBV7-9 and TRBJ2-7; D possibly corresponds to TRBD2 (6 bases). Germline assignment: CDR1 SEHNR and CDR2 FQNEAQ (reference sequence). The germline V and J ends were trimmed by 5 bases and 2 bases, with 16 bases remaining between them. This CDR3 region has 15 residues. Here the CDR3 DNA reads TGTGCCAGCAGCCAGGAGGGGCAGAGGACCTACGAGCAGTACTTC. As protein: CASSQEGQRTYEQYF. The complete variable domain, with remaining parts taken from reference TRBV7-9 and TRBJ2-7, reads DTGVSQNPRHKITKRGQNVTFRCDPISEHNRLYWYRQTLGQGPEFLTYFQNEAQLEKSRLLSDRFSAERPKGSFSTLEIQRTEQGDSAMYLCASSQEGQRTYEQYFGPGTRLTVT.

Notes on this clone: Additional DNA sequences in this sample encode the identical CDR3. The chain has TRBV19 and TRBJ2-1; tentative D call: TRBD2 (5 bases). Trimming removed 3 bases at V and 0 bases at J, with 9 bases between. This CDR3 spans 15 amino acids. Germline CDR1 LNHDA, CDR2 SQIVND (reference sequence). The CDR3 protein is CASSISGDSYNEQFF. DNA of the CDR3: TGTGCCAGTAGTATTTCCGGGGACTCCTACAATGAGCAGTTCTTC.

The chain has TRBV5-1 and TRBJ1-1; D not resolved. The ends were cut back, 0 bases at V and 6 bases at J, with 6 bases in the middle. The CDR3 has 12 residues. CDR1 and CDR2 (germline): SGHRS, YFSETQ. Here the CDR3 reads CASSLVESEAFF. DNA of the CDR3: TGCGCCAGCAGCTTGGTGGAATCTGAAGCTTTCTTT.

V gene TRBV9 combines with J gene TRBJ2-7, with a tentative D call TRBD1 (6 bases). The CDR3 extends over 16 amino acids. The V gene's germline CDR1 is SGDLS and CDR2 YYNGEE. Trimming removed 4 bases at V and 2 bases at J, with 19 bases between. In nucleotides, the CDR3 is TGTGCCAGCAGCCCTCCCGGGAAACAGGGTACCTACGAGCAGTACTTC. It encodes CASSPPGKQGTYEQYF. Full variable domain (remainder filled in from reference TRBV9 and TRBJ2-7): DSGVTQTPKHLITATGQRVTLRCSPRSGDLSVYWYQQSLDQGLQFLIQYYNGEERAKGNILERFSAQQFPDLHSELNLSSLELGDSALYFCASSPPGKQGTYEQYFGPGTRLTVT.

Turning to this clone: Distinct nucleotide sequences in the sample also encode this CDR3. The chain carries TRBV18 and TRBJ2-2, with 9 bases fitting TRBD1. This CDR3 has 16 amino acids. V shed 3 bases, J shed 2 bases, and the junction held 4 bases outside the gene matches. Germline V gene data show CDR1 as KGHSH and CDR2 as LQKENI. CDR3 DNA: TGTGCCAGCTCACCTCCGACAGGGGGTAACACCGGGGAGCTGTTTTTT. It specifies CASSPPTGGNTGELFF.

The chain joins TRBV5-1 to TRBJ2-7, with 8 bases identical to TRBD2. The length of the CDR3 is 15 residues. The ends lost 5 bases at V and 2 bases at J; junction bases unmatched: 9. Germline loops: CDR1 SGHRS, CDR2 YFSETQ. The CDR3 sequence: CASSLTGSGTYEQYF. In DNA form, the CDR3 reads TGCGCCAGCAGTTTGACAGGTAGCGGGACCTACGAGCAGTACTTC.

The chain joins TRBV3-1 (or the pseudogene TRBV3-2) to TRBJ1-3; no clear D gene. CDR1 and CDR2 from the germline V gene are LGHDT and YNNKEL (reference sequence). Deletions cut 4 bases from V and 7 bases from J, with 14 bases between. This CDR3 contains 14 residues. The CDR3 DNA reads as TGTGCCAGCAGCCCGAACTCGGGCGGTAACACCATATATTTT. Translated: CASSPNSGGNTIYF.

J is TRBJ2-1 and V is TRBV5-1; 9 nucleotides line up with TRBD1. The CDR3 extends over 14 amino acids. CDR1 SGHRS and CDR2 YFSETQ come from the germline V gene. V was clipped by 3 bases and J by 7 bases; unmatched bases: 5. CDR3 DNA sequence: TGCGCCAGCAGCTCCGGGACAGGGATGAATGAGCAGTTCTTC. Protein product: CASSSGTGMNEQFF. The full variable domain, in which reference TRBV5-1 and TRBJ2-1 provide the parts outside the CDR3, is KAGVTQTPRYLIKTRGQQVTLSCSPISGHRSVSWYQQTPGQGLQFLFEYFSETQRNKGNFPGRFSGRQFSNSRSEMNVSTLELGDSALYLCASSSGTGMNEQFFGPGTRLTVL.

This clone was found a few times. The rearrangement links TRBV5-1 to TRBJ1-4; TRBD1 might be the D (5 bases). CDR1 and CDR2 (germline): SGHRS, YFSETQ. The CDR3 contains 15 residues. Trimming took 0 bases from V and 7 from J, leaving 13 bases between them. DNA for the CDR3: TGCGCCAGCAGCTTGGCAGTCGTCGGGGGTGAAAAACTGTTTTTT. Protein product: CASSLAVVGGEKLFF.

V is TRBV4-1 and J is TRBJ1-2; possibly TRBD1 for D (5 bases). V was clipped by 7 bases and J by 7 bases, with 25 bases between them. CDR3 size: 16 residues. Germline CDR1 MGHRA, CDR2 YSYEKL. The CDR3 DNA reads TGCGCCAGCAAGACCCTAGGGTCAGGGAAGGGTAGTGGCTACACCTTC. Protein: CASKTLGSGKGSGYTF.